Listed here are 24 T cell receptor beta chains from one sample, sequenced in a study of response to subunit inactivated influenza vaccine. TCRdb reprocessed the RT-PCR reads via MiXCR and lists one record per CDR3 protein. The repertoire holds roughly 550,000 distinct CDR3 sequences, 20% to 25% seen once, with 2.5% to 3.5% in the top ten. The same sample was also studied in work on T cells expressing NK-cell markers. From that report: TCR beta cDNA was made by 5'RACE template switching with UMIs.

The specimen comprised CD4+ T cells sorted from PBMCs, sampled 12 days after vaccination. These receptor sequences come from a man between 45 and 60 years old who received an inactivated influenza vaccine.

This clonotype was counted between two and nine times. The rearrangement joins TRBV7-8 to TRBJ1-1, with a weak D call TRBD1 (5 bases). V shed 5 bases and J shed 5 bases, with 15 bases lying between them. Germline V gives CDR1 SGHVS, CDR2 FQNEAQ. The CDR3 totals 14 residues. For the CDR3, the DNA is TGTGCCAGCAGCGAGCAGGGCTTGGGAACTGAAGCTTTCTTT. Its translation is CASSEQGLGTEAFF. The complete variable domain, with remaining parts taken from reference TRBV7-8 and TRBJ1-1, reads GAGVSQSPRYKVAKRGQDVALRCDPISGHVSLFWYQQALGQGPEFLTYFQNEAQLDKSGLPSDRFFAERPEGSVSTLKIQRTQQEDSAVYLCASSEQGLGTEAFFGQGTRLTVV.

The CDR3 loop reads CSPQGPSRGYGYTF. The CDR3 DNA reads TGCAGTCCCCAGGGTCCCTCCCGTGGCTATGGCTACACCTTC. The chain recombines TRBV20-1 with TRBJ1-2; D might be TRBD1 (5 bases). CDR3 size: 14 residues. Germline lookup yields CDR1 DFQATT and CDR2 SNEGSKA (reference sequence). V was pared by 8 bases and J by 4 bases, with 20 bases between.

As for this clonotype: No DNA is shown, since the ends of the CDR3 on it are uncertain; the CDR3 is the one TCRdb lists. The chain combines TRBV10-3 with TRBJ2-2; the D call of TRBD1 is as the table states it, not checked on the DNA. The CDR3 sequence runs 17 residues, both termini included. CDR1 and CDR2 from the germline V gene are ENHRY and SYGVKD. The CDR3 reads CATRTEKKTRTPGSCFF.

This chain connects TRBV20-1 to TRBJ2-7; the match to TRBD2 covers 11 bases. V dropped 3 bases and J dropped 4; count of bases not matched to a gene: 14. Germline V gene sequence: CDR1 DFQATT, CDR2 SNEGSKA (reference sequence). The CDR3 contains 17 residues. CDR3 coding DNA: TGCAGTGCTAGCAAAGGGACTAGCGGAACAAGAGTATACGAGCAGTACTTC. Translating it yields CSASKGTSGTRVYEQYF.

This clonotype showed up just a few times. V gene TRBV9 combines with J gene TRBJ2-3; D gene uncertain. CDR3 length equals 15 residues. Germline CDR1 is SGDLS and CDR2 is YYNGEE. V lost 0 bases to trimming and J lost 2 bases, with 10 bases between them. The CDR3 loop reads CASSVAGHPTDTQYF. In nucleotides, the CDR3 is TGTGCCAGCAGCGTAGCGGGCCATCCCACAGATACGCAGTATTTT.

A few counts support this clonotype. This chain uses TRBV30 with TRBJ1-1; D remains unclear. Trimming stripped 5 bases from V and 3 bases from J, with 10 bases between. Germline V gives CDR1 GTSNPN, CDR2 SVGIG (reference sequence). The CDR3 runs to 12 residues. The CDR3 loop is CAWGNTYTEAFF. CDR3 coding DNA: TGTGCCTGGGGTAACACCTACACTGAAGCTTTCTTT.

This clonotype was seen more than once but under ten times. V is TRBV5-1 and J is TRBJ2-1; TRBD2 matches at 13 bases. V lost 0 bases and J lost 6; bases outside the gene matches: 3. Germline V CDR1 and CDR2: SGHRS, YFSETQ. There are 16 residues in the CDR3. CDR3 loop: CASSLELAGGANEQFF. CDR3 coding DNA: TGCGCCAGCAGCTTGGAACTAGCGGGAGGGGCCAATGAGCAGTTCTTC.

The V and J genes are TRBV28 and TRBJ2-7; a possible D gene is TRBD1 (5 bases). Trimming took off 6 bases at V and 0 bases at J, with 15 bases between the two ends. The germline gives CDR1 MDHEN, CDR2 SYDVKM. The CDR3 runs to 15 residues. The CDR3 nucleotides are TGTGCCAGCAGCCGTCCTACAGGAATCTCCTACGAGCAGTACTTC. It yields the protein CASSRPTGISYEQYF.

V is TRBV9 and J is TRBJ2-7, with 11 nucleotides matching TRBD2. This CDR3 spans 15 amino acids. J gave up 6 bases and V 1 base, and 6 bases lay outside the gene matches. Looked up from germline, CDR1 is SGDLS and CDR2 is YYNGEE. As DNA, the CDR3 is TGTGCCAGCAGCGTAACTAGCGGGGGCTATAGCGAGCAGTACTTC. Translation: CASSVTSGGYSEQYF.

This sequence joins TRBV10-3 and TRBJ2-7; D remains ambiguous. The V end was cut by 4 bases, the J end by 0 bases, with 7 bases between. Germline V gives CDR1 ENHRY, CDR2 SYGVKD. CDR3 length: 13 residues. The DNA for the CDR3 is TGTGCCATCAGTGTTGGCAGCTCCTACGAGCAGTACTTC. Translation gives CAISVGSSYEQYF.

The V call is TRBV27, the J call TRBJ2-2; either TRBD1 or TRBD2 may supply D (5 bases each). V was cut by 5 bases and J by 3 bases, with 16 bases left in between. There are 16 residues in the CDR3. CDR1 is MNHEY, CDR2 SMNVEV, per germline (reference sequence). The CDR3 loop is CASSPYSGHDTGELFF. CDR3 sequence (DNA): TGTGCCAGCAGTCCTTACTCGGGGCACGACACCGGGGAGCTGTTTTTT.

The CDR3 DNA reads as TGTGCCAGCAGCTTTAGACAGGGGGGCACAGATACGCAGTATTTT. Translating it yields CASSFRQGGTDTQYF. This chain uses TRBV5-5 with TRBJ2-3; the match to TRBD1 covers 9 bases. The CDR3 loop spans 15 amino acids. The J segment lost 1 base and the V segment lost 2 bases, leaving 2 bases of the junction unmatched. Germline V lookup: CDR1 SGHKS, CDR2 YYEKEE (reference sequence).

This clonotype has only a few counts. V gene TRBV12-3 or TRBV12-4 combines with J gene TRBJ1-3; D gene ambiguous. This CDR3 spans 21 amino acids. V shed 2 bases and J shed 0 bases, with 26 bases lying between them. CDR3 nucleotide sequence: TGTGCCAGCAGTTTATCCCCTCGCCATAGGCGGCGGGTATACTCTGGAAACACCATATATTTT. This translates into CASSLSPRHRRRVYSGNTIYF.

The chain uses TRBV20-1 and TRBJ2-7, with 8 positions matching TRBD2. V shed 6 bases and J 7 bases; nucleotides not matched to a gene: 5. The germline V gene has CDR1 DFQATT and CDR2 SNEGSKA (reference sequence). This CDR3 spans 11 amino acids. The CDR3 protein is CSAGLVREQYF. CDR3 nucleotides: TGCAGTGCGGGACTAGTTAGGGAGCAGTACTTC.

This clonotype was observed a few times. The chain is built from TRBV3-1 and TRBJ1-1; TRBD1 aligns across 11 bases. CDR3 length: 16 amino acids. The V gene end was trimmed by 4 bases and the J gene end by 4 bases; junction bases not matched to a gene: 8. CDR1 is LGHDT, CDR2 YNNKEL, per germline (reference sequence). As DNA, the CDR3 is TGTGCCAGCAGCCGCCGGACAGGGGGCTTGGGCACTGAAGCTTTCTTT. Translating it yields CASSRRTGGLGTEAFF.

V and J are TRBV6-2 or TRBV6-3 and TRBJ2-2; 9 positions match TRBD2. The CDR3 is made up of 15 amino acids. Germline V CDR1 and CDR2: MNHEY, SVGEGT. Trimming at V came to 8 bases and at J to 4 bases, leaving 8 bases not matched to a gene. The CDR3 sequence is CASGRLAGTTGELFF. The CDR3, as DNA: TGTGCCAGCGGCCGGCTAGCGGGAACCACCGGGGAGCTGTTTTTT.

This clonotype was counted many times. The rearrangement uses TRBV6-2 or TRBV6-3 and TRBJ2-2; 7 positions match TRBD1. V lost 6 bases and J lost 0; bases outside the gene matches: 7. This CDR3 is built from 16 residues. The V gene's germline CDR1 is MNHEY and CDR2 SVGEGT. CDR3 amino acids: CASSHRGFANTGELFF. CDR3 sequence (DNA): TGTGCCAGCAGCCACAGGGGCTTCGCGAACACCGGGGAGCTGTTTTTT.

V usage is TRBV4-1 and J usage is TRBJ1-1; D not certain. Germline values: CDR1 MGHRA, CDR2 YSYEKL. V shed 2 bases and J shed 0 bases, with 7 bases lying between them. The CDR3 runs to 14 residues. The CDR3 region is CASSQLALNTEAFF. CDR3 DNA sequence: TGCGCCAGCAGCCAACTGGCGCTGAACACTGAAGCTTTCTTT.

This clonotype appeared a few times. V and J are TRBV18 and TRBJ2-5, with D possibly TRBD1 on 5 matching bases. In germline, CDR1 is KGHSH, CDR2 LQKENI. The V end lost 5 bases, the J end lost 5 bases, and 15 bases lay between the germline ends. The CDR3 sequence is 14 residues long. CDR3 bases: TGTGCCAGCTCAGGACAACGATCTTTGGAGACCCAGTACTTC. Its translation is CASSGQRSLETQYF.

This clonotype was seen a few times. The V call is TRBV4-2, the J call TRBJ1-4; tentatively, D is TRBD1 (6 bases). Germline V gene sequence: CDR1 LGHNA, CDR2 YNFKEQ. Trimming took off 3 bases at V and 8 bases at J, with 16 bases between the two ends. This CDR3 spans 15 amino acids. This CDR3 is CASSQGITGLEKLFF. The CDR3 DNA sequence: TGTGCCAGCAGCCAGGGGATCACAGGGCTAGAAAAACTGTTTTTT.

The chain links TRBV5-5 to TRBJ2-1; tentatively, D is TRBD2 (5 bases). The CDR3 runs to 13 residues. Trimming pared 2 bases from V and 5 bases from J, leaving 8 bases between. Germline values: CDR1 SGHKS, CDR2 YYEKEE (reference sequence). The CDR3 reads CASSFFGDNEQFF. The CDR3 bases are TGTGCCAGCAGCTTCTTCGGGGACAATGAGCAGTTCTTC.

This clonotype was recorded a few times. CDR3 amino acids: CASSLVAVPPTYEQYF. DNA for the CDR3: TGTGCCAGCAGCTTAGTTGCGGTGCCCCCCACCTACGAGCAGTACTTC. This chain joins TRBV11-2 and TRBJ2-7; the D is unclear. The V gene's germline CDR1 is SGHAT and CDR2 FQNNGV. Trimming pared 1 base from V and 2 bases from J, leaving 15 bases between. This CDR3 comprises 16 residues.

The chain combines TRBV7-9 with TRBJ1-1; TRBD1 aligns across 7 bases. The CDR3 is 14 residues long. V shed 8 bases and J 4 bases; nucleotides not matched to a gene: 10. Germline V gene sequence: CDR1 SEHNR, CDR2 FQNEAQ (reference sequence). The CDR3 here is CASVVNRDSTEAFF. CDR3 DNA: TGTGCCAGCGTCGTTAACCGGGACAGCACTGAAGCTTTCTTT.

This chain joins TRBV3-1 and TRBJ2-3; D possibly matches TRBD1 or TRBD2 (5 bases each). Per germline, CDR1 LGHDT and CDR2 YNNKEL (reference sequence). V was trimmed by 8 bases and J by 2 bases, leaving 17 bases between them. The CDR3 runs to 15 residues. In DNA, the CDR3 is TGTGCCAGCGGGGGTGGGGACGGAGTCACAGATACGCAGTATTTT. This sequence encodes CASGGGDGVTDTQYF.